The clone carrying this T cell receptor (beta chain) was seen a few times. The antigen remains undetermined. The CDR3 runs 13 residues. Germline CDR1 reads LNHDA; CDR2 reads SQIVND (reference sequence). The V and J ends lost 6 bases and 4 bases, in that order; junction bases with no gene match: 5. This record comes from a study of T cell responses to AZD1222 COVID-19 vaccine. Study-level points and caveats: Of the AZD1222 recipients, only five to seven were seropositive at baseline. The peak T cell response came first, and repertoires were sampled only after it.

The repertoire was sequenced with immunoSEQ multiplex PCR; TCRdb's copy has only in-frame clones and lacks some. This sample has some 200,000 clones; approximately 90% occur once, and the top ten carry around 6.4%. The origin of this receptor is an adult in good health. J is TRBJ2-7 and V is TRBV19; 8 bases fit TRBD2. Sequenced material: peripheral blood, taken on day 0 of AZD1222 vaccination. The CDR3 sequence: CASSGAGAYEQYF. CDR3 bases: TGTGCCAGTAGCGGAGCGGGAGCTTACGAGCAGTACTTC.